These 4 T cell receptor beta chains came from one sample sequenced in a study of shared clonotypes between healthy human individuals. Only in-frame clones appear in the TCRdb table, and some are missing; sequencing was by immunoSEQ multiplex PCR. Among over 2 million clones listed, 80% to 95% were seen once. Source material: naive CD4+ T cells from PBMCs. The subset here: CD45RA+ positively selected. The receptors derive from a man aged 18 to 35 in good health. Some clones in this sample may be carry-over from other donors' samples.

This sequence joins TRBV7-2 and TRBJ1-2; possibly TRBD1 for D (5 bases). This CDR3 has 18 amino acids. Germline V gene lookup returns CDR1 SGHTA and CDR2 FQGNSA. Trimming left V 3 bases short and J 1 base short, with 21 bases between. CDR3 region: CASSLDRNWGGINYGYTF. DNA of the CDR3: TGTGCCAGCAGCTTGGATAGGAACTGGGGGGGAATTAACTATGGCTACACCTTC.

The chain is built from TRBV6-1 and TRBJ2-7; TRBD1 aligns across 7 bases. V dropped 1 base and J dropped 6; count of bases not matched to a gene: 9. Germline V gives CDR1 MNHNS, CDR2 SASEGT. The CDR3 contains 15 residues. DNA of the CDR3: TGTGCCAGCAGTGAAGTTGGTATAGGACAGGCCGAGCAGTACTTC. Encoded protein: CASSEVGIGQAEQYF.

V is TRBV28 and J is TRBJ1-1, with D unresolved. V was trimmed by 2 bases and J by 1 base, leaving 8 bases between them. The CDR3 sequence is 14 residues long. Germline V gives CDR1 MDHEN, CDR2 SYDVKM. CDR3 protein: CASSLRRRNTEAFF. The CDR3 DNA sequence: TGTGCCAGCAGTTTACGGAGGAGGAACACTGAAGCTTTCTTT.

CDR3 in DNA: TGTGCCAGCAGCTTAGGCGGCTACCAAGAGACCCAGTACTTC. Amino acid sequence: CASSLGGYQETQYF. The chain has TRBV7-8 and TRBJ2-5; the D is unclear. The CDR3 is 14 amino acids. Trimming removed 1 base from V and 0 bases from J, with 6 bases in between. Germline assignment: CDR1 SGHVS and CDR2 FQNEAQ. Full variable domain (missing parts from reference TRBV7-8 and TRBJ2-5): GAGVSQSPRYKVAKRGQDVALRCDPISGHVSLFWYQQALGQGPEFLTYFQNEAQLDKSGLPSDRFFAERPEGSVSTLKIQRTQQEDSAVYLCASSLGGYQETQYFGPGTRLLVL.